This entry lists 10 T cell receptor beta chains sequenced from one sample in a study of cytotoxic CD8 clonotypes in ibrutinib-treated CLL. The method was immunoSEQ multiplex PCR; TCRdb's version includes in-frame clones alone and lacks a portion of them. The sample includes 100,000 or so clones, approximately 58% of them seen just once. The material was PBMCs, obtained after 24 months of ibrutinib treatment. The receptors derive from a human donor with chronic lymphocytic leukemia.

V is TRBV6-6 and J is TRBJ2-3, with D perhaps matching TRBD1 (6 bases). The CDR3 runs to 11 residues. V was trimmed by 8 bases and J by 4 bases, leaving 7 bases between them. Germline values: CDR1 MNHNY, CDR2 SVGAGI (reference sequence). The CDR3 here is CASEGADTQYF. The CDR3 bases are TGTGCCAGCGAGGGGGCAGATACGCAGTATTTT.

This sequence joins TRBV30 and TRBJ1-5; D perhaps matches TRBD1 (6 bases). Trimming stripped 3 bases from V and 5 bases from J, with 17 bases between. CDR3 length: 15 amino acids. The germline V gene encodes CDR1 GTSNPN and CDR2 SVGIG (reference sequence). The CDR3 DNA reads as TGTGCCTGGAGGAATGGGGCGGGGGGCTATCAGCCCCAGCATTTT. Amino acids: CAWRNGAGGYQPQHF.

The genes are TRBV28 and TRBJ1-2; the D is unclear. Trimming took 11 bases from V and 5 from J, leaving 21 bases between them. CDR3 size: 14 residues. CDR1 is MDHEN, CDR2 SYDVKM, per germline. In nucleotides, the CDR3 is TGTGCCTGCGCCCCTGATCCACTTGGTTATGGCTACACCTTC. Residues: CACAPDPLGYGYTF.

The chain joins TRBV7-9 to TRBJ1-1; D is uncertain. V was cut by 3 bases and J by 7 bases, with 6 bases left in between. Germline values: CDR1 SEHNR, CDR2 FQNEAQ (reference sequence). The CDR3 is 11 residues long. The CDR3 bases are TGTGCCAGCAGCTTGGAGAATGAAGCTTTCTTT. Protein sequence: CASSLENEAFF.

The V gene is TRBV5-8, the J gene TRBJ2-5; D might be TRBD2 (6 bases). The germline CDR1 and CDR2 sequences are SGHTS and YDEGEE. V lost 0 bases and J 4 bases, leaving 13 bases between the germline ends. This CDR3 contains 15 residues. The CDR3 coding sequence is TGTGCCAGCAGCTTGGCCGGGCGGGATCTAGAGACCCAGTACTTC. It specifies CASSLAGRDLETQYF.

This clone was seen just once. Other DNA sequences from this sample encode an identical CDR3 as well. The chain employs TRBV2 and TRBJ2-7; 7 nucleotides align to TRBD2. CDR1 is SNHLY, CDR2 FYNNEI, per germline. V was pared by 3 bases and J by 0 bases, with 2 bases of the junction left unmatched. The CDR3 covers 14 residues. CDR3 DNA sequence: TGTGCCAGCAGTGAGGCGGGGGTCTCCTACGAGCAGTACTTC. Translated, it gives CASSEAGVSYEQYF.

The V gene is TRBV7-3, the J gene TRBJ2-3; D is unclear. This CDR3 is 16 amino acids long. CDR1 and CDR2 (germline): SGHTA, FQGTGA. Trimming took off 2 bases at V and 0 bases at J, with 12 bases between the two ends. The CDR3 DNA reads TGTGCCAGCAGCTTACGTTTGGGTGGGAGCACAGATACGCAGTATTTT. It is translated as CASSLRLGGSTDTQYF.

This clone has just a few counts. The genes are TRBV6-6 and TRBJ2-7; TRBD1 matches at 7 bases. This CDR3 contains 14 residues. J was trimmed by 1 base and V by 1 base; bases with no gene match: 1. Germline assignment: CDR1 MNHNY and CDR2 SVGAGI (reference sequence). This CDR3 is CASSYWGQSYEQYF. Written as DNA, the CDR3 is TGTGCCAGCAGTTACTGGGGACAGTCCTACGAGCAGTACTTC.

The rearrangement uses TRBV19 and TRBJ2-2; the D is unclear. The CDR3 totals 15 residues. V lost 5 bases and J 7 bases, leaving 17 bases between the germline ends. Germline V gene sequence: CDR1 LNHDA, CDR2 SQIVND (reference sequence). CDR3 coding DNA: TGTGCCAGTAGTCGCCCTGGGCCTAGGGACGGGGAGCTGTTTTTT. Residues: CASSRPGPRDGELFF.

The chain's CDR3 is CASSYRGQLNTEAFF. The DNA for the CDR3 is TGTGCCAGCAGTTACCGGGGACAGTTGAACACTGAAGCTTTCTTT. The chain combines TRBV6-6 with TRBJ1-1; TRBD1 agrees at 7 bases. This CDR3 comprises 15 residues. With V trimmed by 2 bases and J by 0 bases, 3 bases remained unmatched. The germline V gene has CDR1 MNHNY and CDR2 SVGAGI (reference sequence).